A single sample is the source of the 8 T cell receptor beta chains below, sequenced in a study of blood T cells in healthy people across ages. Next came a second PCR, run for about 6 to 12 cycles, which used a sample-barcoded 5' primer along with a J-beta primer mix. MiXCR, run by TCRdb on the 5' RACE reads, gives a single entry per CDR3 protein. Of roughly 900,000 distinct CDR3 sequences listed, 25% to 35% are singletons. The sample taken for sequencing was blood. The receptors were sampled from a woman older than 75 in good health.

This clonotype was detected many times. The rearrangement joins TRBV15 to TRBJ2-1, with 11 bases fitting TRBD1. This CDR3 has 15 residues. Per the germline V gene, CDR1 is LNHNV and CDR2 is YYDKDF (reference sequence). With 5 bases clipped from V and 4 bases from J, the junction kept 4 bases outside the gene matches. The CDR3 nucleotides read TGTGCCACCAGCCCCGGGACAGGGGGTTACAATGAGCAGTTCTTC. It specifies CATSPGTGGYNEQFF.

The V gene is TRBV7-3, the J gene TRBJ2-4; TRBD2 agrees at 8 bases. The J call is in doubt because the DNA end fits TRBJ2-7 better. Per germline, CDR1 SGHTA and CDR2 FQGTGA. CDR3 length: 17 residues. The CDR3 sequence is CASSLSRRTSISYEQYF. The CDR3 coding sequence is TGTGCCAGCAGCTTATCTCGTCGGACTAGCATAAGCTACGAGCAGTACTTC.

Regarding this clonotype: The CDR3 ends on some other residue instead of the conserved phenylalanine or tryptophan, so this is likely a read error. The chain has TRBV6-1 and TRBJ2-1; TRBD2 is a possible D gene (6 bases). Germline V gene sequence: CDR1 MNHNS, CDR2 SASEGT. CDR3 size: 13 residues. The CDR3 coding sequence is TGTGTCAGCTGGGGCGGGGTTTACAATGAGCAGTTCTGC. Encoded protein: CVSWGGVYNEQFC.

This CDR3 reads CASSRGQGTSYNEQFF. As DNA, the CDR3 is TGCGCCAGCAGCAGAGGACAGGGGACCTCCTACAATGAGCAGTTCTTC. J is TRBJ2-1 and V is TRBV5-1; 9 positions match TRBD1. This CDR3 is built from 16 residues. The V gene's germline CDR1 is SGHRS and CDR2 YFSETQ. Trimming removed 4 bases from V and 0 bases from J; junction bases left unmatched: 5.

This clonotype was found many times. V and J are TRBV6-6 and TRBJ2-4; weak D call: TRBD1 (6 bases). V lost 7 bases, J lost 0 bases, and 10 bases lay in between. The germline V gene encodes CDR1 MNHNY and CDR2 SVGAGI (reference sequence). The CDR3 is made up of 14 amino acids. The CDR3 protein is CASTGAGAKNIQYF. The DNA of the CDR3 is TGTGCCAGCACAGGGGCAGGAGCCAAAAACATTCAGTACTTC.

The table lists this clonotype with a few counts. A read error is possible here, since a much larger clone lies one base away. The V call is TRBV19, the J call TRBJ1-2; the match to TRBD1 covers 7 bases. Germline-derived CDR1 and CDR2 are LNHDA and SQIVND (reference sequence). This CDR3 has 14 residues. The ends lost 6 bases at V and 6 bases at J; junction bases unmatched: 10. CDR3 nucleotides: TGTGCCAGTAGGGAACAGGGGACCGCCAATGGCTACACCTTC. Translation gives CASREQGTANGYTF.

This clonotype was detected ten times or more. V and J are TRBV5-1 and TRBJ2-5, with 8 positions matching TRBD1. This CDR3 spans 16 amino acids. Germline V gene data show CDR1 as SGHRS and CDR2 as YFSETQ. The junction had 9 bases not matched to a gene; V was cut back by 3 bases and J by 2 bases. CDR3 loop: CASSSTGTGGQETQYF. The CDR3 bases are TGCGCCAGCAGCTCTACCGGGACAGGAGGTCAAGAGACCCAGTACTTC.

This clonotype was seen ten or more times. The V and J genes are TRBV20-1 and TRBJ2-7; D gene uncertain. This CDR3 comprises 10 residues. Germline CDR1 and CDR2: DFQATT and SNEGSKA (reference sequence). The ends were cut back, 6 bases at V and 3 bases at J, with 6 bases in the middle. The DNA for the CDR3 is TGCAGTGCCAGCCACTACGAGCAGTACTTC. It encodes CSASHYEQYF.